These 12 T cell receptor beta chains share one sample of origin, sequenced in a study of blood T cell repertoires in COVID-19. Data came from immunoSEQ multiplex PCR; TCRdb stores just in-frame clones and leaves some out. The table shows about 160,000 clones, with roughly four fifths occurring only once. The sample taken for sequencing was peripheral blood. These receptors were taken from a man in his 60s with active or convalescent COVID-19.

This chain connects TRBV12-3 or TRBV12-4 to TRBJ1-1; D gene ambiguous. Trimming took off 6 bases at V and 1 base at J, with 9 bases between the two ends. This CDR3 contains 13 residues. CDR3 residues: CASSQTPNTEAFF. The CDR3 DNA reads as TGTGCCAGCAGCCAGACACCGAACACTGAAGCTTTCTTT.

J is TRBJ1-4 and V is TRBV5-4; 7 bases are shared with TRBD1. The CDR3 is 14 residues long. CDR1 and CDR2 from the germline V gene are SGHNT and YYREEE (reference sequence). V trimming: 4 bases; J trimming: 8 bases; junction bases outside the gene matches: 8. This CDR3 reads CASSQNRGEEKLFF. The DNA of the CDR3 is TGTGCCAGCAGCCAAAACAGGGGAGAAGAAAAACTGTTTTTT.

The chain couples TRBV6-1 to TRBJ2-2, with 7 bases that match TRBD1. This CDR3 is 17 amino acids long. V trimming: 4 bases; J trimming: 0 bases; junction bases outside the gene matches: 8. Per the germline V gene, CDR1 is MNHNS and CDR2 is SASEGT. The CDR3 spells CASSGRQGWANTGELFF. CDR3 DNA sequence: TGTGCCAGCAGTGGTCGACAGGGATGGGCGAACACCGGGGAGCTGTTTTTT.

V and J are TRBV14 and TRBJ1-2; no firm D call. Per the germline V gene, CDR1 is SGHDN and CDR2 is FVKESK. The CDR3 consists of 14 residues. V was cut by 1 base and J by 4 bases, with 10 bases left in between. CDR3 DNA: TGTGCCAGCAGCCAAGCGTCGGAGCTCTATGGCTACACCTTC. Translating gives CASSQASELYGYTF.

The rearrangement links TRBV3-1 (or the pseudogene TRBV3-2) to TRBJ1-5; TRBD1 matches at 8 bases. Germline V lookup: CDR1 LGHDT, CDR2 YNNKEL (reference sequence). The CDR3 is made up of 16 amino acids. V was clipped by 3 bases and J by 9 bases; unmatched bases: 13. CDR3 in DNA: TGTGCCAGCAGCCAGGGTGGACAGGGTGGGCTTCGGCCCCAGCATTTT. It yields the protein CASSQGGQGGLRPQHF.

The chain recombines TRBV6-6 with TRBJ2-3; 8 bases line up with TRBD2. Germline CDR1 reads MNHNY; CDR2 reads SVGAGI (reference sequence). The CDR3 has 16 residues. Trimming removed 6 bases from V and 0 bases from J; junction bases left unmatched: 8. This CDR3 is CASSSGLAGSTDTQYF. In DNA form, the CDR3 reads TGTGCCAGCAGCTCCGGACTAGCCGGCAGCACAGATACGCAGTATTTT.

This clone was counted a few times. The gene calls are TRBV7-8 and TRBJ2-5; 9 bases are shared with TRBD1. The germline CDR1 and CDR2 sequences are SGHVS and FQNEAQ. Losses at the gene ends were 5 bases for V and 3 bases for J; bases not matched to a gene: 10. This CDR3 comprises 16 residues. The CDR3: CASSPQPGQGKETQYF. The CDR3 DNA reads as TGTGCCAGCAGCCCCCAACCGGGACAGGGTAAAGAGACCCAGTACTTC.

V and J are TRBV21-1 and TRBJ2-7; the table's D call of TRBD2 was not tested on the DNA. TRBV21-1 is given as a pseudogene. The CDR3 has 15 amino acids. The CDR3 nucleotides are TGTGCCAGCAGCAAAGTGGAGGGCAGACCCTACGAGCAGTACTTC. It encodes CASSKVEGRPYEQYF.

The gene calls are TRBV25-1 and TRBJ1-2; possible D gene TRBD1, 6 bases. The CDR3 has 14 residues. CDR1 is MGHDK, CDR2 SYGVNS, per germline. The V end lost 1 base, the J end lost 2 bases, and 8 bases lay between the germline ends. The CDR3 DNA reads as TGTGCCAGCAGTGAATCCAGGGGAAACTATGGCTACACCTTC. Translation: CASSESRGNYGYTF.

The chain has TRBV7-2 and TRBJ2-3, with D maybe TRBD1 (5 bases). This CDR3 region has 15 residues. Germline CDR1 is SGHTA and CDR2 is FQGNSA. V was pared by 5 bases and J by 4 bases, with 16 bases between. The CDR3, as DNA: TGTGCCAGCAGCCCTCAGGGTATGAGGTCAGATACGCAGTATTTT. Protein product: CASSPQGMRSDTQYF. Variable domain in full (rest from reference TRBV7-2 and TRBJ2-3): GAGVSQSPSNKVTEKGKDVELRCDPISGHTALYWYRQSLGQGLEFLIYFQGNSAPDKSGLPSDRFSAERTGGSVSTLTIQRTQQEDSAVYLCASSPQGMRSDTQYFGPGTRLTVL.

The chain combines TRBV5-6 with TRBJ1-6; the D gene is possibly TRBD1 (5 bases). CDR3 length: 16 amino acids. Trimming took off 0 bases at V and 0 bases at J, with 7 bases between the two ends. Germline V gene data show CDR1 as SGHDT and CDR2 as YYEEEE. CDR3 in DNA: TGTGCCAGCAGCTTGGCTCAGGGCTCCTATAATTCACCCCTCCACTTT. It specifies CASSLAQGSYNSPLHF.

The rearrangement uses TRBV25-1 and TRBJ2-3; maybe TRBD2 (6 bases). Trimming shortened V by 2 bases and J by 5 bases, and 14 bases separated the two germline ends. Looked up from germline, CDR1 is MGHDK and CDR2 is SYGVNS. This CDR3 spans 15 amino acids. As DNA, the CDR3 is TGTGCCAGCAGTGAAGGTCCGGCGGGAAGAGATACGCAGTATTTT. Translating it yields CASSEGPAGRDTQYF.